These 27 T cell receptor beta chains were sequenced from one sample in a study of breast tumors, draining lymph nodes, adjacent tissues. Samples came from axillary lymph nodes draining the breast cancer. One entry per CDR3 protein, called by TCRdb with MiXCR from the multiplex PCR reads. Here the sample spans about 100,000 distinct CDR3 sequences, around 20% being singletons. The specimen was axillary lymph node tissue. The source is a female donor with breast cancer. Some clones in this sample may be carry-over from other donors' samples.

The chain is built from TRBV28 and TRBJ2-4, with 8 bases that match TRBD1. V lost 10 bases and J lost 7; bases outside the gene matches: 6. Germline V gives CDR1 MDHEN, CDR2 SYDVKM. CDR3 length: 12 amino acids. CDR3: CATAGTGNIQYF. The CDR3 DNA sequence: TGTGCCACCGCCGGGACAGGTAACATTCAGTACTTC.

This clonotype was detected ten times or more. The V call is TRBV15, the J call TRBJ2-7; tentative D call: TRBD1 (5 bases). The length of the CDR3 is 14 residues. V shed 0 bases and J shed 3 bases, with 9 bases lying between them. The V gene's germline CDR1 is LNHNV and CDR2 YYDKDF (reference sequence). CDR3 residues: CATSRDGHGYEQYF. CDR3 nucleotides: TGTGCCACCAGCAGAGACGGACATGGCTACGAGCAGTACTTC. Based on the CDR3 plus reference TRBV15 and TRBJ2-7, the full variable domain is DAMVIQNPRYQVTQFGKPVTLSCSQTLNHNVMYWYQQKSSQAPKLLFHYYDKDFNNEADTPDNFQSRRPNTSFCFLDIRSPGLGDTAMYLCATSRDGHGYEQYFGPGTRLTVT.

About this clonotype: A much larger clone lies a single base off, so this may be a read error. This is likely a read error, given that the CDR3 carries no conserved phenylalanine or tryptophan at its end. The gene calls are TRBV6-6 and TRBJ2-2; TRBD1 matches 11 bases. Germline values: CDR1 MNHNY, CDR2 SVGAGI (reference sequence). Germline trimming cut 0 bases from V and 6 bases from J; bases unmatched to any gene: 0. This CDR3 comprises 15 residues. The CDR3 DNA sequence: TGTGCCAGCAGTTACTCGGGACAGGGGGCCGGGGAGCTGTTTCTT. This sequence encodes CASSYSGQGAGELFL.

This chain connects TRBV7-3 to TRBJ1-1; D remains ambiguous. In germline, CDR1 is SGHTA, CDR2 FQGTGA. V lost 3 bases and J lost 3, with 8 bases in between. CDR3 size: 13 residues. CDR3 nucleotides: TGTGCCAGCAGCTTTCGCCCCGACACTGAAGCTTTCTTT. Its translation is CASSFRPDTEAFF.

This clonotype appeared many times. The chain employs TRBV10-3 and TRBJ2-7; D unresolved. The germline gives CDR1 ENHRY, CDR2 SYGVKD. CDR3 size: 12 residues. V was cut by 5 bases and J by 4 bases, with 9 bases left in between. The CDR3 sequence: CAISINGYEQYF. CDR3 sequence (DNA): TGTGCCATCAGTATAAATGGGTACGAGCAGTACTTC.

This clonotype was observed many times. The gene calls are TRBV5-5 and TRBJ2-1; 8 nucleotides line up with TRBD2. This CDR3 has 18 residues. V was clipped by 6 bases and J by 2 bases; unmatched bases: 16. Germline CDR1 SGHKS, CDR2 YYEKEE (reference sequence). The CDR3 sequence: CASTSLVTATSAYNEQFF. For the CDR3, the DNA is TGTGCCAGCACCTCATTGGTGACCGCGACTAGCGCCTACAATGAGCAGTTCTTC.

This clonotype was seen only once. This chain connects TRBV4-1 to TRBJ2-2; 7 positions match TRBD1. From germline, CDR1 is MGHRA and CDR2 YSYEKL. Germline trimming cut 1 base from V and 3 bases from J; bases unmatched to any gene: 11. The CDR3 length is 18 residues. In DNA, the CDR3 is TGCGCCAGCAGCCAAGTGGGCCCCGGGACAGCGGACACCGGGGAGCTGTTTTTT. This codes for CASSQVGPGTADTGELFF.

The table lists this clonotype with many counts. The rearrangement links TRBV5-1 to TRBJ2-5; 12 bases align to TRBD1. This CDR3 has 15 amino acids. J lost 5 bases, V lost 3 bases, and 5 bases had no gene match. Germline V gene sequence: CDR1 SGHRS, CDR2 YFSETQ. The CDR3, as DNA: TGCGCCAGCAGCTCCGGGACAGGGGGCTGGGAGACCCAGTACTTC. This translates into CASSSGTGGWETQYF.

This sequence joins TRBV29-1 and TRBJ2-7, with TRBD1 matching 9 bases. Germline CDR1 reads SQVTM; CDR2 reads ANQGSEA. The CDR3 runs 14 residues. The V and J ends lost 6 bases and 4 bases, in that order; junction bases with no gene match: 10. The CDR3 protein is CSVGDRGGGYEQYF. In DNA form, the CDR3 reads TGCAGCGTGGGTGACAGGGGGGGGGGGTACGAGCAGTACTTC.

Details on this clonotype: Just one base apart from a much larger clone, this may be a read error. This chain's CDR3 is CASRGGIDPHQPQHF. The CDR3 DNA reads TGTGCCAGCAGGGGGGGAATTGATCCCCATCAGCCCCAGCATTTT. The chain recombines TRBV6-5 with TRBJ1-5, with TRBD1 as a possible D gene (5 bases). V gave up 6 bases and J gave up 5 bases, with 17 bases separating them. From germline, CDR1 is MNHEY and CDR2 SVGAGI. The CDR3 has 15 amino acids.

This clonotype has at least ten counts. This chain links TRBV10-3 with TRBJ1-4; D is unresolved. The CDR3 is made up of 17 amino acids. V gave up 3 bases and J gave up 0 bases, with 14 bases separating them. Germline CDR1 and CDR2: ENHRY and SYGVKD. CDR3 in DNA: TGTGCCATCAGTGAAATAGGGTCAACCGCAACTAATGAAAAACTGTTTTTT. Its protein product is CAISEIGSTATNEKLFF.

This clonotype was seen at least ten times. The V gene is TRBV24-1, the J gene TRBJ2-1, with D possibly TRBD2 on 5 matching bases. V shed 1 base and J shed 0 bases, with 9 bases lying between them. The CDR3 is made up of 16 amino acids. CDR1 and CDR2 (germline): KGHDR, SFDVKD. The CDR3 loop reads CATSDFRGRSYNEQFF. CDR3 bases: TGTGCCACCAGTGATTTTCGGGGTCGCTCCTACAATGAGCAGTTCTTC.

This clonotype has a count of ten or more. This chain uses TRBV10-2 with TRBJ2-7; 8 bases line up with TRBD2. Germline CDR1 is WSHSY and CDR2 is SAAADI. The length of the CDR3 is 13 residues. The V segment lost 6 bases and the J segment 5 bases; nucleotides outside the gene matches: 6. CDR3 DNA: TGCGCCAGCAGCCCCGGGGGGGTCGACGAGCAGTACTTC. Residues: CASSPGGVDEQYF.

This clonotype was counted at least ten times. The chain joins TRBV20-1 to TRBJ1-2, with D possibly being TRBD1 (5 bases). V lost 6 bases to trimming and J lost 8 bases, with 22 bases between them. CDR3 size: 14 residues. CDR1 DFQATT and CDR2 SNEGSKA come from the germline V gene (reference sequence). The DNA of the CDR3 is TGCAGTGCCCTCCTGAGACAGTCGGCCCCCGGCTACACCTTC. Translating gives CSALLRQSAPGYTF.

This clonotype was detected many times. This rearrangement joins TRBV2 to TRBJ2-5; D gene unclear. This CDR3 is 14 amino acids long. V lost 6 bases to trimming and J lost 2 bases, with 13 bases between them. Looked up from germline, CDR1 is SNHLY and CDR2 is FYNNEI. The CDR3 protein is CASRESELQETQYF. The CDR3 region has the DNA TGTGCCAGCAGGGAGAGTGAGCTGCAAGAGACCCAGTACTTC.

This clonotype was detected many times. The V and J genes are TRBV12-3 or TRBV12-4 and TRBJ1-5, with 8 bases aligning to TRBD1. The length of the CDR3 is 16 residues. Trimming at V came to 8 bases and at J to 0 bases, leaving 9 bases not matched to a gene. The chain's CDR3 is CASQYSGGFSNQPQHF. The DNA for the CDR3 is TGTGCCAGCCAGTACTCAGGGGGCTTTAGCAATCAGCCCCAGCATTTT.

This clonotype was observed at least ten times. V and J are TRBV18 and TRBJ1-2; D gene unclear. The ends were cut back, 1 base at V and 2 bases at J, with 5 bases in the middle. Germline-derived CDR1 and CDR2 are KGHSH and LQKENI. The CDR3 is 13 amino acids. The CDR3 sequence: CASSPHTNYGYTF. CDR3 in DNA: TGTGCCAGCTCACCACATACGAACTATGGCTACACCTTC.

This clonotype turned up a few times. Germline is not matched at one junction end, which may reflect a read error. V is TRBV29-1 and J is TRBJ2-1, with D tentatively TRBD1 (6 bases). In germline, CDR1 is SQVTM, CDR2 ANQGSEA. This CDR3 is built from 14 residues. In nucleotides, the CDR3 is TGCAGCGTTGAAAGGGGAAGAGGGGACAATGAGCAGCTCTTC. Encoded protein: CSVERGRGDNEQLF.

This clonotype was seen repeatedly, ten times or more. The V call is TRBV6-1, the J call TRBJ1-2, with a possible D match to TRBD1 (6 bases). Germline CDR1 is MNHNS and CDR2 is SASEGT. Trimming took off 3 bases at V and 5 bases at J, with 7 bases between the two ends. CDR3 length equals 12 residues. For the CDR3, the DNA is TGTGCCAGCAGTGACCAGGGGTATGGCTACACCTTC. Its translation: CASSDQGYGYTF.

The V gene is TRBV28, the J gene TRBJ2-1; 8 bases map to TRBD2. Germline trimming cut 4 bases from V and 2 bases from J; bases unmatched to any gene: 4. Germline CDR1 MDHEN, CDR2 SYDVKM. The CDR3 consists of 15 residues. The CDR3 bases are TGTGCCAGCAGTTCCCGGGGGGGCCCCTACAATGAGCAGTTCTTC. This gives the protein CASSSRGGPYNEQFF.

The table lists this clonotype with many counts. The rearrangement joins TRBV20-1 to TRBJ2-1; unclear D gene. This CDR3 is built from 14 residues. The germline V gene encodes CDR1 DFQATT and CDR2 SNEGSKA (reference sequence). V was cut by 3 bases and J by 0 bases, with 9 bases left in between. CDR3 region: CSASPPSSYNEQFF. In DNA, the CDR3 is TGCAGTGCTAGCCCCCCAAGCTCCTACAATGAGCAGTTCTTC.

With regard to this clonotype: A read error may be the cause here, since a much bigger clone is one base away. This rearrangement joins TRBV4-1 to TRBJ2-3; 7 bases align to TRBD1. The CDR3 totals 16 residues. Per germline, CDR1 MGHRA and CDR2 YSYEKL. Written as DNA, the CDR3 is TGCGCCATCAGCCAACCGGGACAGACATACACAGATACGCAGTATTTT. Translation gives CAISQPGQTYTDTQYF.

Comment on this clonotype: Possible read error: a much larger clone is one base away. CDR3 bases: TGTGCCAGCAGTGGAGCGGGAGGGCTTAAGTCCTACAATGAGCAGTTCTTC. It codes for CASSGAGGLKSYNEQFF. The V gene is TRBV6-2 or TRBV6-3, the J gene TRBJ2-1, with TRBD2 matching over 10 bases. The CDR3 loop spans 17 amino acids. Germline CDR1 MNHEY, CDR2 SVGEGT. V dropped 5 bases and J dropped 1; count of bases not matched to a gene: 8.

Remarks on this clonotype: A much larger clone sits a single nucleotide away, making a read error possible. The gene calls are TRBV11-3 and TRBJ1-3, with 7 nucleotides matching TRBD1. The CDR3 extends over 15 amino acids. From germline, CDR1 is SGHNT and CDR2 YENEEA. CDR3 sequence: CASSRDSFSGDTIYF. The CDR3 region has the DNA TGTGCCAGCAGTAGGGACAGCTTCTCTGGAGACACCATATATTTT.

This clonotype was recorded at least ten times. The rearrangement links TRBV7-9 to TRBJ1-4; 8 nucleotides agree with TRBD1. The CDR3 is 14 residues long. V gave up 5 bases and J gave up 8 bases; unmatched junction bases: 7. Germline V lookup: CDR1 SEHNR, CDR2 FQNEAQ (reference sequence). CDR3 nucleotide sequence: TGTGCCAGCAGCCCGACAGGGGTTGGGGAAAAACTGTTTTTT. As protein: CASSPTGVGEKLFF.

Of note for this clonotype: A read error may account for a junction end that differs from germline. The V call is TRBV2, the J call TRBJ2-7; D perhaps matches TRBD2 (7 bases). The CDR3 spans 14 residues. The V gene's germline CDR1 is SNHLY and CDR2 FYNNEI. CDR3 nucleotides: TGTGCCAGCAGGGGGGGGGACAATACCTACGGGCAGTACTTT. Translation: CASRGGDNTYGQYF.

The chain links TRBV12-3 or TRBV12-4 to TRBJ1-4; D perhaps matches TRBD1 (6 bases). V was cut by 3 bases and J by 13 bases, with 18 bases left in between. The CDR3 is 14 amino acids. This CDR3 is CASSFRTDIEVLFF. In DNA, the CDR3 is TGTGCCAGCAGTTTCAGGACAGATATCGAAGTACTGTTTTTT.